This TCR beta chain is from a study of PD-L1 blockade in urothelial cancer. About the study: The patients first took atezolizumab around 2014, receiving 1,200 mg intravenously every 3 weeks.

Germline V lookup: CDR1 MNHEY, CDR2 SVGAGI. The CDR3 spans 12 residues. V was clipped by 6 bases and J by 4 bases, with 9 bases between them. The investigators introduced synthetic TCR analog templates into each PCR as spikes. Produced via immunoSEQ multiplex PCR; TCRdb's table is partial and in-frame only. The sample includes some 71,000 clones, around 90% of them seen just once. The source of this sequence is a man aged 55 to 70 with urothelial cancer. Sequences were derived from PBMCs, sampled around atezolizumab (anti-PD-L1) treatment. V is TRBV6-5 and J is TRBJ2-5; D not certain. Here the CDR3 reads CASSLDGETQYF. CDR3 coding DNA: TGTGCCAGCAGCCTAGACGGAGAGACCCAGTACTTC.